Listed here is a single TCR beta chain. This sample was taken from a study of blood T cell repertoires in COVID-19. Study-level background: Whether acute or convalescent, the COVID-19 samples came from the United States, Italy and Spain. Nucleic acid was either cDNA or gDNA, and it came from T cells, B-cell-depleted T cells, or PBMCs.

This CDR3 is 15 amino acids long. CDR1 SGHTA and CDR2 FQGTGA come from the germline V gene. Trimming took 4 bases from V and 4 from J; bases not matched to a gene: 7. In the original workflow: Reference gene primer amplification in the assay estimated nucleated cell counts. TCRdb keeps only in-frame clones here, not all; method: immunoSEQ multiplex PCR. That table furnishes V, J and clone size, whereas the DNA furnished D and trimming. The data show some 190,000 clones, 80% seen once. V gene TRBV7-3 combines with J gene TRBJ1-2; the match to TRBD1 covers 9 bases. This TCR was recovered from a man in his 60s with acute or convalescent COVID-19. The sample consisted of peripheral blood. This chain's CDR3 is CASSWAGGQGYGYTF. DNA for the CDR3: TGTGCCAGCAGCTGGGCCGGGGGACAGGGCTATGGCTACACCTTC.